This record looks at one T cell receptor (beta chain) sequence and its context. Its antigen remains unknown. Coverage ceases 3 residues before the CDR3 finishes, and the germline J gene fills in the end. The data were taken from a study of T cells in women clearing cervical HPV infection. Per the germline V gene, CDR1 is SEHNR and CDR2 is FQNEAQ (reference sequence). The CDR3 runs to 14 residues. Assay used: immunoSEQ multiplex PCR; TCRdb lists only in-frame clones, some missing. This table lists fewer than 35,000 clones. General study results and limits: Cases carried less TRBV6-7 than controls: about 0.1% versus 0.15%. CIN3+ cases had significantly higher TCR richness than controls; evenness did not differ.

Sequencing input: blood buffy coat. The sequence was collected from a woman aged 18 to 75 with a cervical HPV16 infection that either progressed to CIN3+ or cleared (not recorded which). The genes are TRBV7-9 and TRBJ2-2; the match to TRBD1 covers 8 bases. CDR3 bases read: TGTGCCAGCAGCCGAATGGGACAGGACGAAAAG. Protein product: CASSRMGQDEK. The full CDR3 protein reads CASSRMGQDEKLFF. The entire variable domain, with the rest obtained from reference TRBV7-9 and TRBJ2-2, is as follows: DTGVSQNPRHKITKRGQNVTFRCDPISEHNRLYWYRQTLGQGPEFLTYFQNEAQLEKSRLLSDRFSAERPKGSFSTLEIQRTEQGDSAMYLCASSRMGQDEKLFFGEGSRLTVL.